Listed below are T cell receptor beta chains from one sample, sequenced in a study of graft-versus-host responses after intestinal transplantation. These receptors have no identified antigens. Here immunoSEQ multiplex PCR was the method, and the copy in TCRdb shows in-frame clones only, minus some. The sample holds some 95,000 clones, 91% seen once. The specimen comprised unstimulated CD8+ T cells sorted from spleen or lymph node cells, sampled before intestinal transplant. These receptor sequences come from a human donor who received an intestinal transplant. CDR3s include the opening cysteine and the closing phenylalanine or tryptophan.

v_call: TRBV6-4; cdr3_aa: CASRPGQGADTQYF
v_call: TRBV27; cdr3_aa: CASSWGTGSYEQYF
v_call: TRBV5-4; cdr3_aa: CASSPYGGSQGTDTQYF
v_call: TRBV27; cdr3_aa: CASSLSGLAYEQYF
v_call: TRBV19; cdr3_aa: CASSIGTGSYNEQFF
v_call: TRBV7-6; cdr3_aa: CASSPGGVSYYGYTF
v_call: TRBV6-5; cdr3_aa: CASRPQGGHEQYF
v_call: TRBV19; cdr3_aa: CASSTPPGTVQETQYF
v_call: TRBV12-5; cdr3_aa: CASGLGYARESVEQFF
v_call: TRBV5-1; cdr3_aa: CASSPDRTESSYEQYF
v_call: TRBV7-9; cdr3_aa: CASSVASYGYTF
v_call: TRBV7-6; cdr3_aa: CASSPGTTTDTQYF
v_call: TRBV4-1; cdr3_aa: CASSQIRGQETQYF
v_call: TRBV5-1; cdr3_aa: CASSLPKDIDRPYEQYF
v_call: TRBV27; cdr3_aa: CASSLSDRGPLYEQYF
v_call: TRBV28; cdr3_aa: CAAHQTVPNQPQHF
v_call: TRBV4-1; cdr3_aa: CASSLRDREEQFF
v_call: TRBV9; cdr3_aa: CASSVGTSGSADTQYF
v_call: TRBV10-3; cdr3_aa: CAGGTEYYEQYF
v_call: TRBV19; cdr3_aa: CASSLDTYNEQFF
v_call: TRBV15; cdr3_aa: CATSRYPRETQYF
v_call: TRBV4-3; cdr3_aa: CASSQAHGEAGPQHF
v_call: TRBV28; cdr3_aa: CASSLRGSAGELFF
v_call: TRBV12-5; cdr3_aa: CASGFGLAGLSTGELFF
v_call: TRBV9; cdr3_aa: CASSGDRVFDGYTF
v_call: TRBV4-3; cdr3_aa: CASSQGLAGENTGELFF
v_call: TRBV19; cdr3_aa: CASSIVPGGNYGYTF
v_call: TRBV9; cdr3_aa: CASSPWTSGRDEQYF
v_call: TRBV10-1; cdr3_aa: CASSEPGGLGEQFF
v_call: TRBV4-3; cdr3_aa: CASSQGTTSRGELFF
v_call: TRBV5-1; cdr3_aa: CASSSSSYEQYF
v_call: TRBV28; cdr3_aa: CASSPTLTGIMNTEAFF
v_call: TRBV9; cdr3_aa: CASSVSGSSYNEQFF
v_call: TRBV28; cdr3_aa: CASSFRNTEAFF
v_call: TRBV4-3; cdr3_aa: CASSHARIKATYNSPLHF
v_call: TRBV6-1; cdr3_aa: CASSETRGYNEQFF
v_call: TRBV5-6; cdr3_aa: CASSLVGTGHNEQFF
v_call: TRBV4-1; cdr3_aa: CASSARGSSSYEQYF
v_call: TRBV9; cdr3_aa: CASSVEEGAYNEQFF
v_call: TRBV27; cdr3_aa: CASSFGGTYEQYF
v_call: TRBV29-1; cdr3_aa: CSVEGGTGLSYEQYF
v_call: TRBV28; cdr3_aa: CASRFGQGYYGYTF
v_call: TRBV7-2; cdr3_aa: CASSPLGVGNTIYF
v_call: TRBV9; cdr3_aa: CASSANRGSGNTIYF
v_call: TRBV5-6; cdr3_aa: CASSLVGTEAQAFF
v_call: TRBV6-1; cdr3_aa: CASSVRTSGAQNTGELFF
v_call: TRBV7-7; cdr3_aa: CASSLEHHPMNTEAFF
v_call: TRBV10-1; cdr3_aa: CASSEGLAGGPDTQYF
v_call: TRBV6-6; cdr3_aa: CASSKPSSYNEQFF
v_call: TRBV11-2; cdr3_aa: CASSPGQAFQETQYF
v_call: TRBV4-3; cdr3_aa: CASSQDFTGGFNEQFF
v_call: TRBV5-8; cdr3_aa: CASSRRANYNEQFF
v_call: TRBV27; cdr3_aa: CASSPSWGAGNTIYF
v_call: TRBV5-1; cdr3_aa: CASNGDRTYEQYF
v_call: TRBV5-3; cdr3_aa: CARRAGVYNEQFF
v_call: TRBV7-9; cdr3_aa: CASSLSYGTSPEGEQYF
v_call: TRBV5-1; cdr3_aa: CASSLTGEDTGELFF
v_call: TRBV6-1; cdr3_aa: CASSEVAGGAYEQYF
v_call: TRBV6-1; cdr3_aa: CASSLAPGQAFEQYF
v_call: TRBV10-1; cdr3_aa: CASSTSGVGELFF